A single sample gave rise to the 26 T cell receptor beta chains below, sequenced in a study of T-cell memory formation after mild COVID-19 listed by TCRdb under 2021. Library prep was done by 5' RACE. TCRdb names Illumina NovaSeq 6000 as the instrument used. TCRdb reanalyzed the raw reads on its own, using fastp at Q25 for trimming and MiXCR for clone calling, and kept in-frame beta chains. Duplicate CDR3 protein sequences are folded into a single record with the most common DNA and genes. This sample comprises about half a million distinct CDR3 sequences, around a sixth of them detected only once. Roughly an eighth of the sample is held by the ten biggest clonotypes. Sequencing used PBMCs or a T cell subset sorted from them (not recorded which). The source is an adult woman who had mild COVID-19 (a few samples of this study predate the infection). The sample titles of this study are shuffled in the database, so cell type and time point are left out; the donor was told from shared clones.

This clonotype has a handful of counts. V and J are TRBV4-3 and TRBJ2-7; TRBD1 agrees at 7 bases. Germline V gene data show CDR1 as LGHNA and CDR2 as YSLEER. The CDR3 loop spans 17 amino acids. The ends lost 0 bases at V and 0 bases at J; junction bases unmatched: 8. CDR3 loop: CASSQDQTGQLSYEQYF. The CDR3 DNA is TGCGCCAGCAGCCAAGATCAGACGGGACAGCTCTCCTACGAGCAGTACTTC.

Only a few counts were recorded for this clonotype. The chain uses TRBV20-1 and TRBJ2-1; 14 bases line up with TRBD2. The germline V gene encodes CDR1 DFQATT and CDR2 SNEGSKA (reference sequence). V shed 0 bases, J shed 0 bases, and the junction held 19 bases outside the gene matches. The CDR3 is 23 residues long. CDR3 bases: TGCAGTGCTAGAGATCTAGGGACTAGCGGGAGAGCCAAGAAGGCAAGCTCCTACAATGAGCAGTTCTTC. This gives the protein CSARDLGTSGRAKKASSYNEQFF.

This chain uses TRBV5-5 with TRBJ1-2; no clear D. Germline V lookup: CDR1 SGHKS, CDR2 YYEKEE (reference sequence). This CDR3 is built from 13 residues. V was shortened by 4 bases and J by 4 bases, with 11 bases between the two germline ends. CDR3 nucleotides: TGTGCCAGCAGCCTAGGACCGCTCTATGGCTACACCTTC. Protein sequence: CASSLGPLYGYTF. The entire variable domain, with the rest obtained from reference TRBV5-5 and TRBJ1-2, is as follows: DAGVTQSPTHLIKTRGQQVTLRCSPISGHKSVSWYQQVLGQGPQFIFQYYEKEERGRGNFPDRFSARQFPNYSSELNVNALLLGDSALYLCASSLGPLYGYTFGSGTRLTVV.

DNA for the CDR3: TGTGCCAGCAGCCAAGAGGCGGGACAGGCTCTTGGTTACTACGAGCAGTACTTC. This encodes CASSQEAGQALGYYEQYF. The V and J genes are TRBV4-2 and TRBJ2-7; TRBD1 aligns across 8 bases. In germline, CDR1 is LGHNA, CDR2 YNFKEQ. The ends lost 0 bases at V and 3 bases at J; junction bases unmatched: 13. The CDR3 runs to 18 residues.

The V and J genes are TRBV15 and TRBJ1-2, with D unclear. Trimming removed 3 bases from V and 5 bases from J, with 16 bases in between. There are 15 residues in the CDR3. From germline, CDR1 is LNHNV and CDR2 YYDKDF (reference sequence). The CDR3 is CATSSRPEGIYGYTF. The CDR3 coding sequence is TGTGCCACCAGCAGTCGACCTGAAGGTATATATGGCTACACCTTC.

This clonotype was counted between two and nine times. DNA of the CDR3: TGTGCCAGCAGTTTATTACAGAATGTGAATGAGCAGTTCTTC. It yields the protein CASSLLQNVNEQFF. The J gene is TRBJ2-1, the V gene TRBV27; D ambiguous. Germline CDR1 reads MNHEY; CDR2 reads SMNVEV (reference sequence). The CDR3 is made up of 14 amino acids. The V and J ends lost 1 base and 7 bases respectively, with 11 bases between them.

The gene calls are TRBV12-3 or TRBV12-4 and TRBJ1-2, with D unclear. V lost 5 bases to trimming and J lost 8 bases, with 15 bases between them. The CDR3 has 13 amino acids. CDR3 sequence: CASSQLSGIGYTF. CDR3 DNA: TGTGCCAGCAGTCAATTATCCGGGATAGGCTACACCTTC.

The chain recombines TRBV5-1 with TRBJ1-1; D gene uncertain. The CDR3 loop spans 15 amino acids. Trimming removed 3 bases at V and 1 base at J, with 13 bases between. The germline V gene encodes CDR1 SGHRS and CDR2 YFSETQ. The chain's CDR3 is CASSSHPARNTEAFF. In nucleotides, the CDR3 is TGCGCCAGCAGCTCCCATCCAGCGAGGAACACTGAAGCTTTCTTT.

This clonotype was seen a handful of times. This rearrangement joins TRBV5-1 to TRBJ2-3; D unclear. Trimming took off 0 bases at V and 3 bases at J, with 11 bases between the two ends. The CDR3 has 15 residues. Germline CDR1 SGHRS, CDR2 YFSETQ. CDR3 protein: CASSLDSPGTDTQYF. The DNA of the CDR3 is TGCGCCAGCAGCTTGGATTCCCCAGGAACAGATACGCAGTATTTT.

The rearrangement links TRBV6-1 to TRBJ2-5; 10 bases are a match to TRBD1. The CDR3 extends over 14 amino acids. The V segment lost 6 bases and the J segment 6 bases; nucleotides outside the gene matches: 7. CDR1 is MNHNS, CDR2 SASEGT, per germline. As DNA, the CDR3 is TGTGCCAGCAGCGGGACAGGGGTGCAGCAGACCCAGTACTTC. Its translation is CASSGTGVQQTQYF.

This chain joins TRBV30 and TRBJ2-4; D remains ambiguous. Germline V lookup: CDR1 GTSNPN, CDR2 SVGIG (reference sequence). The CDR3 contains 13 residues. The V gene lost 0 bases and the J gene lost 6 bases, with 9 bases spanning the gap. In nucleotides, the CDR3 is TGTGCCTGGAGTGTAGGTTGGGGAAACATTCAGTACTTC. Translation gives CAWSVGWGNIQYF.

The table lists this clonotype with a few counts. This chain links TRBV20-1 with TRBJ1-2, with unresolved D. CDR1 and CDR2 from the germline V gene are DFQATT and SNEGSKA (reference sequence). The ends were cut back, 0 bases at V and 4 bases at J, with 12 bases in the middle. The CDR3 extends over 14 amino acids. CDR3 sequence (DNA): TGCAGTGCTAGAGATCGGGCAGCCCCCTATGGCTACACCTTC. This translates into CSARDRAAPYGYTF.

Many counts were recorded for this clonotype. This chain joins TRBV12-3 or TRBV12-4 and TRBJ1-2, with TRBD1 as a possible D gene (5 bases). V lost 6 bases to trimming and J lost 8 bases, with 16 bases between them. This CDR3 has 13 amino acids. In nucleotides, the CDR3 is TGTGCCAGCAGCCCTGGGGCCAAGATGGGCTACACCTTC. Translated, it gives CASSPGAKMGYTF.

This clonotype appeared a few times. This CDR3 is CAWSAGGGETQYF. CDR3 DNA: TGTGCCTGGAGTGCAGGGGGCGGTGAGACCCAGTACTTC. The rearrangement joins TRBV30 to TRBJ2-5; 8 bases are a match to TRBD1. Unmatched junction bases numbered 3, after V lost 1 base and J lost 5 bases. This CDR3 has 13 residues. Germline CDR1 and CDR2: GTSNPN and SVGIG (reference sequence). Based on the CDR3 plus reference TRBV30 and TRBJ2-5, the full variable domain is SQTIHQWPATLVQPVGSPLSLECTVEGTSNPNLYWYRQAAGRGLQLLFYSVGIGQISSEVPQNLSASRPQDRQFILSSKKLLLSDSGFYLCAWSAGGGETQYFGPGTRLLVL.

The chain is built from TRBV20-1 and TRBJ2-3, with TRBD2 identical over 7 bases. The germline gives CDR1 DFQATT, CDR2 SNEGSKA (reference sequence). Trimming cost V 3 bases and J 0 bases; bases outside gene matches: 6. The CDR3 is 15 residues long. The CDR3 protein is CSASSASGSTDTQYF. CDR3 DNA: TGCAGTGCTAGTTCCGCTAGCGGAAGCACAGATACGCAGTATTTT.

The V and J genes are TRBV6-4 and TRBJ2-1, with 12 bases matching TRBD2. V trimming: 5 bases; J trimming: 6 bases; junction bases outside the gene matches: 11. Germline loops: CDR1 MRHNA, CDR2 SNTAGT. This CDR3 contains 17 residues. The CDR3 here is CASSPSGLAGHFNEQFF. The CDR3 coding sequence is TGTGCCAGCAGTCCCTCGGGACTAGCGGGCCATTTCAATGAGCAGTTCTTC.

This clonotype was observed a handful of times. The rearrangement uses TRBV4-1 and TRBJ1-5; 9 bases align to TRBD1. With 3 bases clipped from V and 0 bases from J, the junction kept 9 bases outside the gene matches. CDR3 size: 18 residues. CDR1 is MGHRA, CDR2 YSYEKL, per germline. In nucleotides, the CDR3 is TGCGCCAGCAGCCAGAACCGGGACAGGGCGTATAGCAATCAGCCCCAGCATTTT. Amino acids: CASSQNRDRAYSNQPQHF.

The V and J genes are TRBV7-9 and TRBJ1-4; D is unresolved. Trimming cost V 5 bases and J 7 bases, with 11 bases left between them. Germline-derived CDR1 and CDR2 are SEHNR and FQNEAQ (reference sequence). The CDR3 totals 13 residues. The CDR3 spells CASSPREFEKLFF. CDR3 nucleotide sequence: TGTGCCAGCAGCCCTCGGGAATTTGAAAAACTGTTTTTT.

This clonotype was seen a few times. The chain carries TRBV6-5 and TRBJ1-2, with D tentatively TRBD1 (6 bases). Trimming took 5 bases from V and 8 from J, leaving 24 bases between them. This CDR3 is 16 amino acids long. CDR1 and CDR2 (germline): MNHEY, SVGAGI. The CDR3 loop reads CASSTPSTGHRGGYTF. CDR3 DNA sequence: TGTGCCAGCAGTACCCCTTCGACAGGCCACCGGGGGGGCTACACCTTC.

The V and J genes are TRBV7-9 and TRBJ2-7; no clear D. V lost 5 bases and J 2 bases, leaving 16 bases between the germline ends. This CDR3 is 15 amino acids long. The V gene's germline CDR1 is SEHNR and CDR2 FQNEAQ (reference sequence). The CDR3 region has the DNA TGTGCCAGCAGCGCCAATACCGGGCCCACCTACGAGCAGTACTTC. Protein sequence: CASSANTGPTYEQYF.

The CDR3 DNA sequence: TGCGCCAGCAGCCAAGACAGTTTACGATCTCCCGGAAACAGGGGTGGCTACACCTTC. It is translated as CASSQDSLRSPGNRGGYTF. The V call is TRBV4-3, the J call TRBJ1-2, with 7 bases fitting TRBD1. V shed 0 bases, J shed 7 bases, and the junction held 20 bases outside the gene matches. CDR3 length: 19 residues. Germline CDR1 reads LGHNA; CDR2 reads YSLEER.

The chain joins TRBV11-3 to TRBJ2-2, with D unclear. Germline V lookup: CDR1 SGHNT, CDR2 YENEEA. The CDR3 consists of 16 residues. V gave up 5 bases and J gave up 1 base, with 14 bases separating them. CDR3 protein: CASSLGRGMNTGELFF. The DNA for the CDR3 is TGTGCCAGCAGCCTAGGACGAGGAATGAACACCGGGGAGCTGTTTTTT.

The V gene is TRBV7-2, the J gene TRBJ1-2; tentative D call: TRBD1 (6 bases). The CDR3 runs to 14 residues. Germline-derived CDR1 and CDR2 are SGHTA and FQGNSA. Trimming took 3 bases from V and 4 from J, leaving 12 bases between them. The CDR3 nucleotides read TGTGCCAGCAGCTTGACAGGTTTCGGCTATGGCTACACCTTC. Translation gives CASSLTGFGYGYTF.

V is TRBV7-3 and J is TRBJ2-2; no clear D gene. This CDR3 comprises 13 residues. Germline-derived CDR1 and CDR2 are SGHTA and FQGTGA. Between the trimmed V and J ends, which lost 5 bases and 3 bases, there was a span of 7 bases. This CDR3 is CASSAEDTGELFF. As DNA, the CDR3 is TGTGCCAGCAGCGCTGAGGACACCGGGGAGCTGTTTTTT.

The table lists this clonotype with a few counts. This sequence joins TRBV9 and TRBJ2-1; 12 positions agree with TRBD2. The CDR3 totals 15 residues. V was pared by 1 base and J by 9 bases, with 5 bases of the junction left unmatched. The germline CDR1 and CDR2 sequences are SGDLS and YYNGEE. CDR3 nucleotide sequence: TGTGCCAGCAGCGTATCTAGCGGGGGGGCGAGTGAGCAGTTCTTC. The encoded protein is CASSVSSGGASEQFF.

V is TRBV9 and J is TRBJ2-1; tentatively, D is TRBD2 (6 bases). Trimming took 2 bases from V and 3 from J, leaving 12 bases between them. Germline CDR1 SGDLS, CDR2 YYNGEE. The CDR3 contains 15 residues. CDR3 nucleotide sequence: TGTGCCAGCAGCGTGTCGGGAGTAATCTACAATGAGCAGTTCTTC. It translates to CASSVSGVIYNEQFF.